This is a list of T cell receptor beta chains from one sample in a study of T cell changes during pregnancy in multiple sclerosis. Sequencing used immunoSEQ multiplex PCR; TCRdb keeps in-frame clones, though not all of them. This table holds tens of thousands of clones, about nine tenths found once. Sequencing used CD8+ T cells from peripheral blood mononuclear cells, obtained before pregnancy. Receptor source: a female donor with multiple sclerosis, enrolled in a pregnancy study. CDR3s include the opening cysteine and the closing phenylalanine or tryptophan. Not all rows give a size; the values are once, few, many and, for expanded clones, a class.

v_call clone_size cdr3_aa
TRBV9 . CASSSGGTEAFF
TRBV10-2 . CASDPGQALGEQYF
TRBV12-5 . CASGLPPDRGSYEQYF
TRBV30 . CAWSALRDRGYQETQYF
TRBV5-4 . CASSLRQGAGELFF
TRBV27 few CASSINRVPLYEQYF
TRBV27 . CASSLQTNTGELFF
TRBV7-6 . CASSFGGNEAFF
TRBV5-4 . CASSLASDEKLFF
TRBV5-6 . CASSLVGGTGSNQPQHF
TRBV4-3 . CASSQEKVGLYEQYF
TRBV5-6 once CASSLEGGGGSRSYEQYF
TRBV27 . CASGQGLGNQPQHF
TRBV5-4 . CASSLEVSYEQYF
TRBV19 . CASKAGQGNEQYF
TRBV29-1 . CSVEKQGLPGHF
TRBV15 . CAVTGTRPYEQYF
TRBV9 . CASSAQAGSTDTQYF
TRBV7-8 once CASSLYVRQTSGNTIYF
TRBV7-2 . CASSDTGWSSGGPLVQYF
TRBV6-4 . CASSEVGGTGTGELFF
TRBV11-2 . CASSLEGGNEKLFF
TRBV7-9 . CATEDYPNTGELFF
TRBV25-1 . CASSEEGRSFRHNEQFF
TRBV28 . CASSGQGAGYTF
TRBV19 . CASSIRDVGEKLFF
TRBV11-3 . CASSSVSGQGGSYEQYF
TRBV5-6 . CASSFGSGANVLTF